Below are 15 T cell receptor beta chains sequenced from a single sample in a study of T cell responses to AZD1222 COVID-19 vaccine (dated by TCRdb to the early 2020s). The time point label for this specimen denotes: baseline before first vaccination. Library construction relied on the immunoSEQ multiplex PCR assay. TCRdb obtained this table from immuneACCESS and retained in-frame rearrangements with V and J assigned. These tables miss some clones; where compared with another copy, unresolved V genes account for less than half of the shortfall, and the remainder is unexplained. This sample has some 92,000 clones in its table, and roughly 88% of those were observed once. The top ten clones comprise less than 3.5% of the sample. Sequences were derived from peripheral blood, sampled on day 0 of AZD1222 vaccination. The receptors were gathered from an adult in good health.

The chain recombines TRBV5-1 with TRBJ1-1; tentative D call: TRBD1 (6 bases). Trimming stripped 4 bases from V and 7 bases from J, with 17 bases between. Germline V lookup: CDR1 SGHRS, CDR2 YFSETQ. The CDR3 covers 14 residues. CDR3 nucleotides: TGCGCCAGCAGCGATCAACCAGGGGTCGGTGAAGCTTTCTTT. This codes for CASSDQPGVGEAFF.

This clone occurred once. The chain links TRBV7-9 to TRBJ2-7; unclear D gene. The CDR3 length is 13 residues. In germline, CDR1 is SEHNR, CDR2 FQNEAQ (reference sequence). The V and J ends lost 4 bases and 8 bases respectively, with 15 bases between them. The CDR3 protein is CASSSRLAWKQYF. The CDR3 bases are TGTGCCAGCAGCTCTCGTCTGGCCTGGAAGCAGTACTTC.

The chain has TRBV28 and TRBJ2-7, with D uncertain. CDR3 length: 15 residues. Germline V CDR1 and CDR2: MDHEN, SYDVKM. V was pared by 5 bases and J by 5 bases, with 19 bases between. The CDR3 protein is CASSPHRILEDEQYF. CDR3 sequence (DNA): TGTGCCAGCAGTCCCCACCGGATTTTAGAAGACGAGCAGTACTTC.

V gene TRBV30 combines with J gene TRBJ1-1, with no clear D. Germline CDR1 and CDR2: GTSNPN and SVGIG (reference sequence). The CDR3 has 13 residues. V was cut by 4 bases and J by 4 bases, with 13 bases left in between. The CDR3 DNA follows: TGTGCCTGGAAGTTGATTCGAGCCACTGAAGCTTTCTTT. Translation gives CAWKLIRATEAFF.

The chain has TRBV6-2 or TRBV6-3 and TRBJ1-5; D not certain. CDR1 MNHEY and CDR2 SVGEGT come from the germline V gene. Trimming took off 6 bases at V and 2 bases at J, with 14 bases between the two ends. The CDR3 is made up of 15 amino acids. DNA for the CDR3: TGTGCCAGCAGCAAGGGCAGCGTGGGCAATCAGCCCCAGCATTTT. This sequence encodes CASSKGSVGNQPQHF.

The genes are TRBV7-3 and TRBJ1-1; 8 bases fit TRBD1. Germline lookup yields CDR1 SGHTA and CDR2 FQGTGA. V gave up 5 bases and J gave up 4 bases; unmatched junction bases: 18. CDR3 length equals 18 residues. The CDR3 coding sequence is TGTGCCAGCAGCCCCGGGACAGGAGGCGTGGTGGTCAGCACTGAAGCTTTCTTT. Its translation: CASSPGTGGVVVSTEAFF.

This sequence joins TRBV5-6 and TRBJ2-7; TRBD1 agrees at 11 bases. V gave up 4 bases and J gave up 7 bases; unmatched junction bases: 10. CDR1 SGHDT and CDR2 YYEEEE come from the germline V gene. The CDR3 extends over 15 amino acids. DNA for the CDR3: TGTGCCAGCAGCCTCGGACAGGGGGCGGCCTGGGAGCAGTACTTC. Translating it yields CASSLGQGAAWEQYF.

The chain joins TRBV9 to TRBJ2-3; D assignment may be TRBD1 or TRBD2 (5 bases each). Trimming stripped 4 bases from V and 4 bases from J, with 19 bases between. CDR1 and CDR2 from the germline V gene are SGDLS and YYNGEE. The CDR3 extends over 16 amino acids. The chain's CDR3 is CASSLGDPASADTQYF. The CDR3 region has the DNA TGTGCCAGCAGCCTGGGGGACCCGGCGAGCGCAGATACGCAGTATTTT.

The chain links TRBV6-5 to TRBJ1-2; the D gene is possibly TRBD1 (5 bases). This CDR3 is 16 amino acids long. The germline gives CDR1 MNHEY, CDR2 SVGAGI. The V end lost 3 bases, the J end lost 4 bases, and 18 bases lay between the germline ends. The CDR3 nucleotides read TGTGCCAGCAGTTATTTTGGGGAGGGACGGGGCTATGGCTACACCTTC. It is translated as CASSYFGEGRGYGYTF.

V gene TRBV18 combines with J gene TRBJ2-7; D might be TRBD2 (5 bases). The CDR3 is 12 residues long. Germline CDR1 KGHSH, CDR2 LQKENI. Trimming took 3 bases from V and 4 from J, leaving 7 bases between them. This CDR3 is CASSPREYEQYF. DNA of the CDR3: TGTGCCAGCTCACCCCGGGAATACGAGCAGTACTTC. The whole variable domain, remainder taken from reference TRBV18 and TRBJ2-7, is NAGVMQNPRHLVRRRGQEARLRCSPMKGHSHVYWYRQLPEEGLKFMVYLQKENIIDESGMPKERFSAEFPKEGPSILRIQQVVRGDSAAYFCASSPREYEQYFGPGTRLTVT.

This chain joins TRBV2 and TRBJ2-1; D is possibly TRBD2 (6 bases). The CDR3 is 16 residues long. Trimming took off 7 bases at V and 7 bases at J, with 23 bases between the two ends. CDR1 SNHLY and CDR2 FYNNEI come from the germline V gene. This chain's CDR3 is CASTKAGGRTYNEQFF. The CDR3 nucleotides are TGTGCCAGCACCAAAGCCGGGGGAAGGACGTATAATGAGCAGTTCTTC. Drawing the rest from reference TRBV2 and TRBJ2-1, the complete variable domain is EPEVTQTPSHQVTQMGQEVILRCVPISNHLYFYWYRQILGQKVEFLVSFYNNEISEKSEIFDDQFSVERPDGSNFTLKIRSTKLEDSAMYFCASTKAGGRTYNEQFFGPGTRLTVL.

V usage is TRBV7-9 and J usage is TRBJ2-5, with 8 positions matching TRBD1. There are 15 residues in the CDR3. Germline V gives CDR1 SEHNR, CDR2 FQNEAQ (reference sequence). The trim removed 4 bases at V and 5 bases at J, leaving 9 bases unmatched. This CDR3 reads CASSYGAGGVETQYF. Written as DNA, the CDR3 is TGTGCCAGCAGCTACGGGGCAGGGGGCGTGGAGACCCAGTACTTC.

CDR3: CASSQVGLVPGELFF. The CDR3 DNA reads as TGTGCCAGCAGCCAAGTGGGTCTTGTTCCCGGGGAGCTGTTTTTT. The chain combines TRBV3-1 (or the pseudogene TRBV3-2) with TRBJ2-2; D not certain. Trimming stripped 1 base from V and 6 bases from J, with 12 bases between. Germline CDR1 reads LGHDT; CDR2 reads YNNKEL (reference sequence). The CDR3 has 15 amino acids.

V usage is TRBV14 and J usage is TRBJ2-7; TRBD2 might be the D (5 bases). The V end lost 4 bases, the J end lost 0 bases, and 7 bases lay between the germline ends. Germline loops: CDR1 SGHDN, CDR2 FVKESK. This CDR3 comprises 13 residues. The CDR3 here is CASSRGNSYEQYF. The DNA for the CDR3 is TGTGCCAGCAGCCGAGGGAACTCCTACGAGCAGTACTTC.

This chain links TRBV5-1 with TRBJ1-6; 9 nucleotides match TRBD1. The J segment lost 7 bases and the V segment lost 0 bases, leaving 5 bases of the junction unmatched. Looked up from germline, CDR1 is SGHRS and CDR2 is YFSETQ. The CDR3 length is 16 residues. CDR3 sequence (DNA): TGCGCCAGCAGCTTGGGGACAGGGGCTGTCAATTCACCCCTCCACTTT. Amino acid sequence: CASSLGTGAVNSPLHF.